This T cell receptor beta chain comes out of a study of T cell responses to AZD1222 COVID-19 vaccine. As for this clone: Antigen: not known.

Overall study results and limits: The study identified only a handful of AZD1222 recipients as seropositive at baseline.

Some clones are missing from TCRdb's copy, which holds only in-frame ones; the method was immunoSEQ multiplex PCR. The table lists around 130,000 clones, approximately 83% of them singletons. V was cut by 6 bases and J by 3 bases, with 11 bases left in between. Germline CDR1 and CDR2: MNHEY and SMNVEV (reference sequence). The CDR3 extends over 13 amino acids. The sample was peripheral blood, taken on day 0 of AZD1222 vaccination. The chain joins TRBV27 to TRBJ1-1; tentative D call: TRBD1 (5 bases). This TCR derives from an adult in good health. The DNA for the CDR3 is TGTGCCAGCAGCCCAGGGTCTTACACTGAAGCTTTCTTT. It yields the protein CASSPGSYTEAFF.